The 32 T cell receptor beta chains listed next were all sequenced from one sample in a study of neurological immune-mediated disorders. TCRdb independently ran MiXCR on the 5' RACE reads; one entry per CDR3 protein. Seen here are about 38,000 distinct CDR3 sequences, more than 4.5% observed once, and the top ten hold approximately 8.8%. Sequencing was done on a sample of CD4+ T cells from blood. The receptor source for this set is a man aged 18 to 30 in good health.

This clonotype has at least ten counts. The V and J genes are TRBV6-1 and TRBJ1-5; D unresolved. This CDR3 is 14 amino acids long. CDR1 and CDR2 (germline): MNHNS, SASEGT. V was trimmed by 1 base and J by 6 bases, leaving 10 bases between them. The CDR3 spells CASSEVPVSQPQHF. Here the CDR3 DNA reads TGTGCCAGCAGTGAAGTCCCCGTATCTCAGCCCCAGCATTTT.

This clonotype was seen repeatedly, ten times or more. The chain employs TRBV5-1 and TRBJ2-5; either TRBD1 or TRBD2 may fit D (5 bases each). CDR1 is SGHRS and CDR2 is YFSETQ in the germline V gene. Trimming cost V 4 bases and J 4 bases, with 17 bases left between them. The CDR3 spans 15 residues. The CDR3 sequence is CASSQAGTEGETQYF. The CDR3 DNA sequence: TGCGCCAGCAGCCAGGCCGGGACCGAAGGAGAGACCCAGTACTTC.

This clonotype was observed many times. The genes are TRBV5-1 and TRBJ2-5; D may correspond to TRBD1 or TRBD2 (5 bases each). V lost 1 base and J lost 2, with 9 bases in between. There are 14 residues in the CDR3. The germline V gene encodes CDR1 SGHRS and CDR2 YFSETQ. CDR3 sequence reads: CASSLSRGQETQYF. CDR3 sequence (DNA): TGCGCCAGCAGCTTGTCGAGGGGACAAGAGACCCAGTACTTC.

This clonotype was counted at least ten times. The CDR3 DNA sequence: TGCAGTGCTAACAGGGGGCCTATCTCTAGCACAGATACGCAGTATTTT. As protein: CSANRGPISSTDTQYF. The rearrangement joins TRBV20-1 to TRBJ2-3, with 9 positions matching TRBD1. The J segment lost 0 bases and the V segment lost 4 bases, leaving 8 bases of the junction unmatched. Germline loops: CDR1 DFQATT, CDR2 SNEGSKA (reference sequence). The CDR3 runs 16 residues.

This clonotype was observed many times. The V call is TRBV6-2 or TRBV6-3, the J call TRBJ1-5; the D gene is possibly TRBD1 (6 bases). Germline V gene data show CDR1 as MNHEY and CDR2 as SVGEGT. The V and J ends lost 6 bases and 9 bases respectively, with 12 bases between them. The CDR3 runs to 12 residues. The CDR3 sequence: CASRQGGRPQHF. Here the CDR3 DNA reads TGTGCCAGCAGACAGGGAGGAAGGCCCCAGCATTTT.

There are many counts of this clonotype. The CDR3 region has the DNA TGTGCCAGCAGCTCGGCGGGCGGGGGGCAGGAGGAGCTGTTTTTT. It is translated as CASSSAGGGQEELFF. V and J are TRBV28 and TRBJ2-2; the match to TRBD2 covers 8 bases. Looked up from germline, CDR1 is MDHEN and CDR2 is SYDVKM. Trimming at V came to 6 bases and at J to 10 bases, leaving 13 bases not matched to a gene. This CDR3 spans 15 amino acids.

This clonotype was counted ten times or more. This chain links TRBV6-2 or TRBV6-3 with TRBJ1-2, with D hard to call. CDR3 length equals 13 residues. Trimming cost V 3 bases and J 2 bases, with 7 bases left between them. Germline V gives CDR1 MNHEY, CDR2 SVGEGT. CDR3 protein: CASSYKVNYGYTF. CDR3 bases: TGTGCCAGCAGTTATAAAGTCAACTATGGCTACACCTTC.

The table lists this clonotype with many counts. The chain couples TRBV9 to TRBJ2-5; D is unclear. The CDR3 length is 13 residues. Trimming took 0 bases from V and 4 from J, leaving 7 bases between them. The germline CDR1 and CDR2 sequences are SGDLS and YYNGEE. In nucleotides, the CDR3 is TGTGCCAGCAGCGTAGAGCCTTCAGAGACCCAGTACTTC. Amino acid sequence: CASSVEPSETQYF.

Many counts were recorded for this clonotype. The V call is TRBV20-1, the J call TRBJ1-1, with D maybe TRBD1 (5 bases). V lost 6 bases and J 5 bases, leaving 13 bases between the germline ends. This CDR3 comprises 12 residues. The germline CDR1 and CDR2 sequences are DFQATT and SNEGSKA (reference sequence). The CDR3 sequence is CSAARGTTEAFF. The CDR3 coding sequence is TGCAGTGCAGCCCGGGGGACGACTGAAGCTTTCTTT.

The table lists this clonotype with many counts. In DNA, the CDR3 is TGTGCCAGCAGCCCGAGCGGGGCTTCCTACAATGAGCAGTTCTTC. Translating it yields CASSPSGASYNEQFF. This chain links TRBV12-3 or TRBV12-4 with TRBJ2-1; the match to TRBD2 covers 7 bases. This CDR3 contains 15 residues. Unmatched junction bases numbered 6, after V lost 6 bases and J lost 1 base.

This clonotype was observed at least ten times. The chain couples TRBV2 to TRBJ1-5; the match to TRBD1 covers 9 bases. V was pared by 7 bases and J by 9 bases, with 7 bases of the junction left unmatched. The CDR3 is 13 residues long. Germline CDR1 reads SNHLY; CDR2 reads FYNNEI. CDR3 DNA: TGTGCCAGCAAGGGGACAGGGTCACTGCCCCAGCATTTT. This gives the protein CASKGTGSLPQHF.

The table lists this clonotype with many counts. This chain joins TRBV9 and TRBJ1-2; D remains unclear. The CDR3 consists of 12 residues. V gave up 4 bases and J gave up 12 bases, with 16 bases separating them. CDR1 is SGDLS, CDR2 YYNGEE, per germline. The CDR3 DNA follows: TGTGCCAGCAGCCTCGGACGGGAAAAACACACCTTC. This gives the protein CASSLGREKHTF.

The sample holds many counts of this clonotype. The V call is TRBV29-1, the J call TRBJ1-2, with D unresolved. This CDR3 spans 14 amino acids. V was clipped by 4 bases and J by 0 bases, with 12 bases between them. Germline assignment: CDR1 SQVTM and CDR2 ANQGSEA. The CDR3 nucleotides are TGCAGCGTTGTGGACCGCGGGGCTAACTATGGCTACACCTTC. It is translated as CSVVDRGANYGYTF.

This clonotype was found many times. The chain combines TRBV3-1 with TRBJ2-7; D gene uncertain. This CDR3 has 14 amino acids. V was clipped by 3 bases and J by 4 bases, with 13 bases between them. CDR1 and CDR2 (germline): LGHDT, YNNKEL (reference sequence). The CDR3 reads CASSHGARNYEQYF. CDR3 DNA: TGTGCCAGCAGCCACGGTGCGCGAAATTACGAGCAGTACTTC.

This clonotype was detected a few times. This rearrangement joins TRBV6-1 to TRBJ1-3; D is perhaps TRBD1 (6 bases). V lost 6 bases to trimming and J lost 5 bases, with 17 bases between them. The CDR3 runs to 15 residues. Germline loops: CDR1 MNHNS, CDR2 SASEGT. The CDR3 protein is CASRAPGTSRNTIYF. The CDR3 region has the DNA TGTGCCAGCAGGGCACCCGGGACATCGAGAAACACCATATATTTT.

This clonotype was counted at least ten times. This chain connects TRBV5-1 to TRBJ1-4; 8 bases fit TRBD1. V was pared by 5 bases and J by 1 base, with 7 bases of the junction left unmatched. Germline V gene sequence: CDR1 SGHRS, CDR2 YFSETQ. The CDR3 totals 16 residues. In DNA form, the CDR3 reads TGCGCCAGCAGTCGTGAACAGGGGGTAACTAATGAAAAACTGTTTTTT. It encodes CASSREQGVTNEKLFF.

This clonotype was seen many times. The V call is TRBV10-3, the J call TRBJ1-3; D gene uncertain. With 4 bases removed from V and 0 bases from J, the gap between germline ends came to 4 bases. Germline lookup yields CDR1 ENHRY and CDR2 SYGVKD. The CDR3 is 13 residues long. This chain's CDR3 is CAISVGSGNTIYF. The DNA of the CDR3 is TGTGCCATCAGTGTCGGCTCTGGAAACACCATATATTTT.

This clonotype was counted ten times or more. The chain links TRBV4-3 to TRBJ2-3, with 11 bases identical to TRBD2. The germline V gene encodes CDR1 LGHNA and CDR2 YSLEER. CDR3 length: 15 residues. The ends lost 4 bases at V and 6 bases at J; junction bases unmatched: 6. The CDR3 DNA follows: TGCGCCAGCAGCCTCTTAGCGGGGGGGCTCGATACGCAGTATTTT. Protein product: CASSLLAGGLDTQYF.

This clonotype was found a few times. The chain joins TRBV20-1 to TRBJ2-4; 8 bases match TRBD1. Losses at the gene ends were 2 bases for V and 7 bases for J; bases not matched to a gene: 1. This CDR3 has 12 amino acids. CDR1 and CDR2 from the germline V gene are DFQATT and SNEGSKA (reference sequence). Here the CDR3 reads CSARWTGNIQYF. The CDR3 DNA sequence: TGCAGTGCTAGATGGACAGGGAACATTCAGTACTTC.

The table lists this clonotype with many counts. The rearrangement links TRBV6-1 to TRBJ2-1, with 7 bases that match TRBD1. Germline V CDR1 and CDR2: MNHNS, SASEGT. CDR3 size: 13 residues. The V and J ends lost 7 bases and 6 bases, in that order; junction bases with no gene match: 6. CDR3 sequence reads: CASKFAGGNEQFF. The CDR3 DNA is TGTGCCAGCAAGTTCGCAGGGGGCAATGAGCAGTTCTTC.

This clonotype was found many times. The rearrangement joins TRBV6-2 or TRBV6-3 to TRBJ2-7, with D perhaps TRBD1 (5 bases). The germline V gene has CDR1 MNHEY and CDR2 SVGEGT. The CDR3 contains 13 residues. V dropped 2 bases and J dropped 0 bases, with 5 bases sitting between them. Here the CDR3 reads CASSYGHSYEQYF. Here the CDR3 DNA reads TGTGCCAGCAGTTACGGACACTCCTACGAGCAGTACTTC.

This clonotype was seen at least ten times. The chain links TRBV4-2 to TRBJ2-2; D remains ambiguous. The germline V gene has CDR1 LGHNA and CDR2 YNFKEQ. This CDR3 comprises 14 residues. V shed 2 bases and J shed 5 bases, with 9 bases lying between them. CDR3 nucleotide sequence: TGTGCCAGCAGCCAATCCCGTAGAACCGGGGAGCTGTTTTTT. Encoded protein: CASSQSRRTGELFF.

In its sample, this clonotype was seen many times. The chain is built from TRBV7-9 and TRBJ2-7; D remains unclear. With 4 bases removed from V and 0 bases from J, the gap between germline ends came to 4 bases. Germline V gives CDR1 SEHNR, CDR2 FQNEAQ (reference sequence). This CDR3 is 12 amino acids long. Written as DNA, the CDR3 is TGTGCCAGCAGCTACACCTCCTACGAGCAGTACTTC. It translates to CASSYTSYEQYF.

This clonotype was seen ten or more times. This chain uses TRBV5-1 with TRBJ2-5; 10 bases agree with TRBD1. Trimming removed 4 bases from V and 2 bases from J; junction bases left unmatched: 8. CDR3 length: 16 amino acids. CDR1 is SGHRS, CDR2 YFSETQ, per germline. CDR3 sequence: CASSPGTGVIQETQYF. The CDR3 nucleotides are TGCGCCAGCAGCCCGGGGACAGGGGTCATTCAAGAGACCCAGTACTTC.

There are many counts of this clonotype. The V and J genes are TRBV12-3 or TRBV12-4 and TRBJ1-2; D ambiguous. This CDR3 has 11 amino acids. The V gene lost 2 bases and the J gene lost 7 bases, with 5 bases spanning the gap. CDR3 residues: CASSLQVGYTF. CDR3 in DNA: TGTGCCAGCAGTTTACAGGTTGGCTACACCTTC.

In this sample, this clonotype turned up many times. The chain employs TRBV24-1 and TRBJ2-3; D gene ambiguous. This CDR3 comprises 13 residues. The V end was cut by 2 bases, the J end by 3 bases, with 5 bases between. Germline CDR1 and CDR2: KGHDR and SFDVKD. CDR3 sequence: CATSDWSTDTQYF. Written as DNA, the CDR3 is TGTGCCACCAGTGATTGGAGTACAGATACGCAGTATTTT.

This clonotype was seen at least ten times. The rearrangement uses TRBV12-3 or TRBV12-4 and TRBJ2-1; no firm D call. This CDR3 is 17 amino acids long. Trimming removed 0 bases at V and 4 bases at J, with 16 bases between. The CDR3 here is CASSLAPPRRSYNEQFF. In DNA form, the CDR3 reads TGTGCCAGCAGTTTAGCTCCCCCTAGAAGGTCATACAATGAGCAGTTCTTC.

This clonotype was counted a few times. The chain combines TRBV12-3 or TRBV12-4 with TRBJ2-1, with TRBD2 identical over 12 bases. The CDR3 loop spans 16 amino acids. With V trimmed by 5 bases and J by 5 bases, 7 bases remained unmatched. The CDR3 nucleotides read TGTGCCAGCAGTCCCACTAGCGGGGGGCTGGACAATGAGCAGTTCTTC. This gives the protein CASSPTSGGLDNEQFF.

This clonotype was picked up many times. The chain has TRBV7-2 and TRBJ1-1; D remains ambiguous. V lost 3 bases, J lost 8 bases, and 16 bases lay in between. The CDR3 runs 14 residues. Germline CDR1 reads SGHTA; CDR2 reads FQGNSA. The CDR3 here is CASSFTVDIREAFF. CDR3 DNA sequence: TGTGCCAGCAGCTTTACGGTGGATATTAGGGAAGCTTTCTTT.

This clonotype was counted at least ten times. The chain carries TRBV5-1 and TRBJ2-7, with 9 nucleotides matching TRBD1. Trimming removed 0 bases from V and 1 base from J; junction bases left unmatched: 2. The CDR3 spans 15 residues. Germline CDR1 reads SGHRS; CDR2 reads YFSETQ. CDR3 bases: TGCGCCAGCAGCTTGGGGACAGGGGTTTCCTACGAGCAGTACTTC. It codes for CASSLGTGVSYEQYF.

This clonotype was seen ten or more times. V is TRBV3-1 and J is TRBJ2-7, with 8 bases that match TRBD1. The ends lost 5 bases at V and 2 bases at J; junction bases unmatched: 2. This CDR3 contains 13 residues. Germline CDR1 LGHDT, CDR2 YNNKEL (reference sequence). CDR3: CASSLQGAYEQYF. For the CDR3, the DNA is TGTGCCAGCAGCTTACAGGGGGCCTACGAGCAGTACTTC.

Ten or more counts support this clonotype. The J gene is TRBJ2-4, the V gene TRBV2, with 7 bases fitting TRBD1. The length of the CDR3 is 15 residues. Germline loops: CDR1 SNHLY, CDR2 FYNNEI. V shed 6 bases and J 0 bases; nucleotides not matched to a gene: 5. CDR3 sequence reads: CASRGDRIAKNIQYF. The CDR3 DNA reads TGTGCCAGCAGGGGGGACAGAATAGCCAAAAACATTCAGTACTTC.